The clone carrying this T cell receptor (beta chain) was detected a few times. Its antigen is as yet unknown. V was clipped by 4 bases and J by 1 base, with 7 bases between them. This CDR3 contains 14 residues. Per germline, CDR1 LGHNA and CDR2 YNFKEQ. This specimen belongs to a study of T cell responses to AZD1222 COVID-19 vaccine. Study results and caveats: Just 5 to 7 AZD1222 recipients were seropositive at baseline. With dominance at 160-218 and 743-854, vaccine-associated CD4 TCRs spanned spike.

Data came from immunoSEQ multiplex PCR; TCRdb stores just in-frame clones and leaves some out. The sample has some 140,000 clones, 90% to 95% seen once; the top ten hold roughly 7.1%. Sequencing was performed on peripheral blood, taken 28 days after the second AZD1222 dose. V and J are TRBV4-2 and TRBJ2-2; D gene uncertain. The TCR sequence derives from an adult who received the AZD1222 COVID-19 vaccine. CDR3 in amino acids: CASSRVQNTGELFF. DNA for the CDR3: TGTGCCAGCAGCCGAGTCCAGAACACCGGGGAGCTGTTTTTT.